This T cell receptor beta chain derives from a study of blood T cell repertoires in COVID-19 (dated by TCRdb to the early 2020s). Background for the entire study: Samples covering the acute and convalescent phases of COVID-19 were provided by collaborators in the United States, Italy and Spain. The material from the prospective study consisted of cDNA or gDNA derived from T cells, B-cell-depleted T cells, or PBMCs. The dataset comprised deeply sampled blood TCRbeta repertoires from subjects exposed to, actively infected with, or recovered from COVID-19. A freely available public database, intended as a resource for researchers studying the immune response to SARS-CoV-2, is where the repertoires were released. Samples were obtained from the ongoing ImmuneRACE study (first 160 participants) and from approximately 1,200 subjects provided by 6 global collaborators. Sample metadata almost always included a de-identified subject ID, COVID-19 status, age in years and sex. Where available, HLA class I and class II types were taken from metadata supplied by the sample provider and were not determined by assay-based typing.

On the study overall, not on this receptor specifically: The amount of clinical and demographic metadata varied by source and participant and was provided uncurated.

Each collaborating institution followed its own protocols to collect whole blood in K2EDTA tubes. For TCRbeta analysis, collaborator samples were shipped as frozen whole blood, as isolated PBMCs, or as DNA extracted from either sample type. Measured from the cysteine to the phenylalanine, the CDR3 is 15 residues long. Only the CDR3 DNA is retained, 45 bases long and in frame from the first base. CDR1 and CDR2 are read off the germline V gene as SGHRS and YFSETQ. At the junction V is shortened by 5 bases and J by 2 bases; bases outside the gene matches: 9. TCRbeta CDR3 regions were amplified from genomic DNA using the immunoSEQ Assay, a bias-controlled multiplex PCR. The original pipeline was this. The number of nucleated cells in each sample was estimated by amplification of reference gene primers within the assay. To quantify the absolute abundance of each unique TCRbeta CDR3 rearrangement, sequence reads were collapsed and filtered. For each sample, productive Simpson clonality was calculated as the square root of Simpson's diversity index across productive rearrangements. Drawn from immuneACCESS, this table holds only the in-frame rearrangements with V and J called that TCRdb kept. Clones are partly lost; checked studies trace under half to an unresolved V gene and leave the rest unexplained. V and J calls and clone size come straight from that table; D and trimming were deduced from the DNA. This sample holds more than 90,000 clones; 80% to 85% were observed only once. In total, the top ten clones hold 0.8% to 0.9% of the sample.

To note about this clone: Its recognized antigen is unknown. Base qualities are not recorded, but no much larger clone differs from it by a single base.

The source of this sequence is a woman in her seventies with acute or convalescent COVID-19. The rearrangement joined TRBV5-1 to TRBJ1-2; 7 nucleotides in the junction match TRBD1. Sequencing was carried out using peripheral blood. The CDR3 has the sequence CASRPRDSANYGYTF. The sequenced DNA: TGCGCCAGCAGGCCCCGGGACAGCGCAAACTATGGCTACACCTTC.